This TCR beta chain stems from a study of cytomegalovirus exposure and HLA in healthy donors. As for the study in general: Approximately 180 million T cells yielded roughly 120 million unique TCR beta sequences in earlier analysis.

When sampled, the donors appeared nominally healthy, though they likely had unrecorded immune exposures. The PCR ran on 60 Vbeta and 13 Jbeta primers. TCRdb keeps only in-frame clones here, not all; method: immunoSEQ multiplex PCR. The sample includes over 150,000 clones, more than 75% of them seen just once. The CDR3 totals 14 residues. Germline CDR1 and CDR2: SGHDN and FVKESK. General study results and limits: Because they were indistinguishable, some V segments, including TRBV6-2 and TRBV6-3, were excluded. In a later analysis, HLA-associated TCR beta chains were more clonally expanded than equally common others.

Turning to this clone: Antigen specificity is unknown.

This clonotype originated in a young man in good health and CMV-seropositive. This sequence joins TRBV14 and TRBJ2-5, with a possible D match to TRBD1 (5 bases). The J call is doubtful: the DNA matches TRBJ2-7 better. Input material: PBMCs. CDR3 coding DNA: TGTGCCAGCAGTCCTGGGGCCCTCTCCTACGAGCAGTACTTC. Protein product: CASSPGALSYEQYF.